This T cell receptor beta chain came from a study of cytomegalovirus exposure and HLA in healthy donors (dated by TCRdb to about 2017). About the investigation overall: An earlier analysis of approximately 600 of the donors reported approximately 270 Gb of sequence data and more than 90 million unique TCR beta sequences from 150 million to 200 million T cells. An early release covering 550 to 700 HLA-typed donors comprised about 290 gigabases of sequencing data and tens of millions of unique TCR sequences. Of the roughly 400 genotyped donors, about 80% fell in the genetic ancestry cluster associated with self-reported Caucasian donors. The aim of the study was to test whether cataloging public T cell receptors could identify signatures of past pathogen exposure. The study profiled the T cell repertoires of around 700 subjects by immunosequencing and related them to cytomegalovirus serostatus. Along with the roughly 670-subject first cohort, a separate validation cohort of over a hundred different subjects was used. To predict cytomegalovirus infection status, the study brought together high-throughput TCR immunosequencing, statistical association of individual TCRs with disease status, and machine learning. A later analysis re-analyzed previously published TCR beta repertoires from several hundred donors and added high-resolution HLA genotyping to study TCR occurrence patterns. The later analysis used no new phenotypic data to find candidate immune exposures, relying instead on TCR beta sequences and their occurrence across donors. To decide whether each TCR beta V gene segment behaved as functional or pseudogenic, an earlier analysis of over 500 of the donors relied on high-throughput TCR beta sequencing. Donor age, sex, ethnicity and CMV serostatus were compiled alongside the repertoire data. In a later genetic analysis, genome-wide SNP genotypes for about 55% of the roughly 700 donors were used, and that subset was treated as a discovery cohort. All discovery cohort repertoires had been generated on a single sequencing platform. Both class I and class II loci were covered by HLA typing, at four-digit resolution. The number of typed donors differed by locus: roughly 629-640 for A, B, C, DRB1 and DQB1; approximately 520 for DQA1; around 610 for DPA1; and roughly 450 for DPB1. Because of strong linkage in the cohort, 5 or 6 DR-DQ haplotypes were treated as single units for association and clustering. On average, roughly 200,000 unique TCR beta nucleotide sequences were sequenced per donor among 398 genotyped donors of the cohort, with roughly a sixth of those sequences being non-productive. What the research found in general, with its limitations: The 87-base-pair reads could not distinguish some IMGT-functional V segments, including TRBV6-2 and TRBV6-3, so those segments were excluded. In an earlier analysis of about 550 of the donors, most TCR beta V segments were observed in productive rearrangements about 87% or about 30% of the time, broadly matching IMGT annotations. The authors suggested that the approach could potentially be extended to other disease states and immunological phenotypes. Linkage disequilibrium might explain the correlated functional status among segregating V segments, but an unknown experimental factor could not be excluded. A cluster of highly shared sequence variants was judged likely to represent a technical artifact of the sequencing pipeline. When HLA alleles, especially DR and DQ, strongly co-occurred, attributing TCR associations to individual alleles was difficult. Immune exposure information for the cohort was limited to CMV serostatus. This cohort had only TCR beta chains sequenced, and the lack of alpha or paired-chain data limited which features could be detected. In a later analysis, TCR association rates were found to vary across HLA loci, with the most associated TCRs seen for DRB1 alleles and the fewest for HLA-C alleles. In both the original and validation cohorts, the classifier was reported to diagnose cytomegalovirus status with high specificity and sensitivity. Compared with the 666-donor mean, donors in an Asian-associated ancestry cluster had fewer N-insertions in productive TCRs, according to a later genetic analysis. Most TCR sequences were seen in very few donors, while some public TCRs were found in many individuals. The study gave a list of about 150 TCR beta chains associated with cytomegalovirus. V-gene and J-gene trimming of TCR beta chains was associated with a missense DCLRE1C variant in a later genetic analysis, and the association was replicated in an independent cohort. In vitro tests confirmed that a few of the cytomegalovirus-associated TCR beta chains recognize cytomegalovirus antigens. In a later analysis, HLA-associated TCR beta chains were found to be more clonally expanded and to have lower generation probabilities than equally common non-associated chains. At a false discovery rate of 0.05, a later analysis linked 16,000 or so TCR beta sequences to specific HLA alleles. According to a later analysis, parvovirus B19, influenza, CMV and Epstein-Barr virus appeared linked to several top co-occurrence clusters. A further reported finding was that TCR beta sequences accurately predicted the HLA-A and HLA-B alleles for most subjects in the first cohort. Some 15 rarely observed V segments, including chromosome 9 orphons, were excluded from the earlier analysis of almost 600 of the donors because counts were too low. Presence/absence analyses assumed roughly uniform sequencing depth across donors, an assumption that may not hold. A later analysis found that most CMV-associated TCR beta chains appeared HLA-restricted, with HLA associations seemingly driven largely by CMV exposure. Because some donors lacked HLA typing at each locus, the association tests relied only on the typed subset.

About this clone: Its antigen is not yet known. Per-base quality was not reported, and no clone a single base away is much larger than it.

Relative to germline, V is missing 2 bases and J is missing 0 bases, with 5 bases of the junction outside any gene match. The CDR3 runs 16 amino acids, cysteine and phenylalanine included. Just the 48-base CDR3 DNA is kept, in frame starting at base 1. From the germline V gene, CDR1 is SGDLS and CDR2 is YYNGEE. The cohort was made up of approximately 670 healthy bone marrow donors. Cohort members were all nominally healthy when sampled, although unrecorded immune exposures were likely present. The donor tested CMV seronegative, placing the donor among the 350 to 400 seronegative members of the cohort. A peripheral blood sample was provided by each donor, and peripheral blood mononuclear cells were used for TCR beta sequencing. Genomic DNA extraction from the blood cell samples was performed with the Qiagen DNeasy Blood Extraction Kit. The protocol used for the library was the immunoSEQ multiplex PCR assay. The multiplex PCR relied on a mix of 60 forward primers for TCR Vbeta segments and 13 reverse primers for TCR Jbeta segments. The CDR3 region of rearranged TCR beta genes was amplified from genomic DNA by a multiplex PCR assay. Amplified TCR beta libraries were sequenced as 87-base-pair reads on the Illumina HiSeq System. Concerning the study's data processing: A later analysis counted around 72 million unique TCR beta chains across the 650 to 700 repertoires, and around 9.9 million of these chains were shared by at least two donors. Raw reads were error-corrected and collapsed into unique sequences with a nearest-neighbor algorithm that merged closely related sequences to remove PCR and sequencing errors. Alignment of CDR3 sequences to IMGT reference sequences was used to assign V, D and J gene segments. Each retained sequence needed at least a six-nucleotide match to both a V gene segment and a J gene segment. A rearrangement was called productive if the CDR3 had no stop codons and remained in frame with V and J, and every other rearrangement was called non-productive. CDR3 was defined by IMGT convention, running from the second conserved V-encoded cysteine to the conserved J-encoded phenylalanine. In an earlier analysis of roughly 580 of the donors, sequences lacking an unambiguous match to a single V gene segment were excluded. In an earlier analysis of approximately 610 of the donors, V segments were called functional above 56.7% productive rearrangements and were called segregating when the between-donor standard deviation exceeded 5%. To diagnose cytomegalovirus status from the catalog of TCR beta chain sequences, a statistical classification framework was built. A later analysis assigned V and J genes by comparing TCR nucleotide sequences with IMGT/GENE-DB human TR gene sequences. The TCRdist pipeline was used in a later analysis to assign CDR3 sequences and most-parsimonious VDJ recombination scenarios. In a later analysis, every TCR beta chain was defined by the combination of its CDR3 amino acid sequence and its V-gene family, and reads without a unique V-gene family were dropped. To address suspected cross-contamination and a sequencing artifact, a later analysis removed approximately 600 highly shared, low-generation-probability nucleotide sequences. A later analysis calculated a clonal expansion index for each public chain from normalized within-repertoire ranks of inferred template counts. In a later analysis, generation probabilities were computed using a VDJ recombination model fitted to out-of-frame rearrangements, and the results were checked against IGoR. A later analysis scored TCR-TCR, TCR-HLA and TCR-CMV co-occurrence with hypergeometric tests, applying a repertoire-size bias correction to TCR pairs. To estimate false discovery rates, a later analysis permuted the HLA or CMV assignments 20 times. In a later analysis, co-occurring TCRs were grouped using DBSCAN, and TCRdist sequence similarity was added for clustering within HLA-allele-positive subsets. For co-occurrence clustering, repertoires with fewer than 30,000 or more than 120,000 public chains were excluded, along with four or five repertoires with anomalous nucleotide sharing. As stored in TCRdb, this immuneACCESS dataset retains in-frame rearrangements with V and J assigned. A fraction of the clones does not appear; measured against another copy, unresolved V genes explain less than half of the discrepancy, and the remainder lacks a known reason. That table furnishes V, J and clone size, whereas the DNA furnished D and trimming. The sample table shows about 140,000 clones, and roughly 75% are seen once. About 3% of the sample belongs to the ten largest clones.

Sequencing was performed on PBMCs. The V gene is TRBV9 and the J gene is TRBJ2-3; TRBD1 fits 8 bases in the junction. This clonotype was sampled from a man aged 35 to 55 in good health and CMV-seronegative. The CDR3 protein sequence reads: CASSVGQVSSTDTQYF. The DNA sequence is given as TGTGCCAGCAGCGTGGGACAGGTTTCTAGCACAGATACGCAGTATTTT.